Listed below are T cell receptor beta chains from one sample, sequenced in a study of cytomegalovirus exposure and HLA in healthy donors. This table comes from immunoSEQ multiplex PCR, and its TCRdb copy is limited to in-frame clones, with some not included. This repertoire shows about 140,000 clones, less than 85% found once; its top ten account for approximately 8.3%. Sequenced material: PBMCs. These receptors came from a woman aged 45-65 years in good health and CMV-seropositive. The CDR3 runs from the conserved cysteine through the conserved F or W. The D gene is left open where the match is weak. A clone size is listed for some rows: how often the clone was seen (once, few, many), or a class if it is expanded.

NA,TRBJ1-6,TRBV19,TRBD1,CASSRDRYNSPLHF,TGTGCCAGTAGTAGGGACAGATATAATTCACCCCTCCACTTT
NA,TRBJ1-5,TRBV28,NA,CASSRGNSNQPQHF,TGTGCCAGCAGTCGGGGAAATAGCAATCAGCCCCAGCATTTT
NA,TRBJ1-3,TRBV9,NA,CASSVGGDSGNTIYF,TGTGCCAGCAGCGTAGGGGGGGACTCTGGAAACACCATATATTTT
NA,TRBJ2-1,TRBV28,TRBD1,CASSSDRALVF,TGTGCCAGCAGTTCTGACAGGGCCCTGGTCTTC
once,TRBJ2-7,TRBV11-3,TRBD1,CASSSGQLYEQYF,TGTGCCAGCAGCTCGGGACAGCTCTACGAGCAGTACTTC
NA,TRBJ1-1,TRBV5-1,NA,CASSLMGGRNTEAFF,TGCGCCAGCAGCTTGATGGGGGGGAGAAACACTGAAGCTTTCTTT
NA,TRBJ2-3,TRBV18,TRBD2,CASSPRTSGGIPSTDTQYF,TGTGCCAGCTCACCCAGGACTAGCGGGGGGATTCCCAGCACAGATACGCAGTATTTT
NA,TRBJ1-2,TRBV5-1,TRBD1,CASSRNRGANYGYTF,TGCGCCAGCAGCAGGAACAGGGGTGCGAACTATGGCTACACCTTC
NA,TRBJ1-5,TRBV29-1,NA,CSVGQGSNQPQHF,TGCAGCGTTGGGCAGGGAAGCAATCAGCCCCAGCATTTT
few,TRBJ2-3,TRBV2,TRBD2,CASNPGGLATQYF,TGTGCCAGCAACCCGGGGGGGCTTGCTACGCAGTATTTT
NA,TRBJ2-7,TRBV7-3,TRBD1,CASSPGTGIDEQYF,TGTGCCAGCAGCCCCGGGACAGGGATCGACGAGCAGTACTTC
NA,TRBJ1-1,TRBV4-2,TRBD1,CASSQEGRVDREAFF,TGTGCCAGCAGCCAAGAGGGCCGAGTGGACAGGGAAGCTTTCTTT
NA,TRBJ1-2,TRBV6-6,NA,CASSYSGALNYGYTF,TGTGCCAGCAGTTACTCAGGGGCCTTAAACTATGGCTACACCTTC
NA,TRBJ1-4,TRBV19,TRBD1,CASKKRQGVEKLFF,TGTGCCAGTAAGAAGCGACAGGGGGTCGAAAAACTGTTTTTT
NA,TRBJ1-2,TRBV27,TRBD1,CASSFYSTGGASGNGNGYTF,TGTGCCAGCAGTTTTTACTCGACAGGGGGCGCGTCAGGGAATGGGAATGGCTACACCTTC
NA,TRBJ2-4,TRBV6-1,NA,CASSEIRTGWANIQYF,TGTGCCAGCAGTGAAATAAGAACAGGGTGGGCAAACATTCAGTACTTC